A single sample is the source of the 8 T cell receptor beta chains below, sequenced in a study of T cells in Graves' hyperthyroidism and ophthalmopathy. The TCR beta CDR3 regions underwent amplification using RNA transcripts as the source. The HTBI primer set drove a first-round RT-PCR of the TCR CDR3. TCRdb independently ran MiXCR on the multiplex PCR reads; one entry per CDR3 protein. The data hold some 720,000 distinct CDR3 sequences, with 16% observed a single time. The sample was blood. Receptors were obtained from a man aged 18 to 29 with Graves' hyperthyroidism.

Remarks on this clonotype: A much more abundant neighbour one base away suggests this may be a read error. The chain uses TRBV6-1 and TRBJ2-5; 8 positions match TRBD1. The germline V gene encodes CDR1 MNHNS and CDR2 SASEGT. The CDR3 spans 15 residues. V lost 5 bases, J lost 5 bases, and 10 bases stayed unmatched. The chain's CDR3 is CASSTIDRGSETQYF. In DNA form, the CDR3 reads TGTGCCAGCAGTACCATTGACAGGGGTTCGGAGACCCAGTACTTC.

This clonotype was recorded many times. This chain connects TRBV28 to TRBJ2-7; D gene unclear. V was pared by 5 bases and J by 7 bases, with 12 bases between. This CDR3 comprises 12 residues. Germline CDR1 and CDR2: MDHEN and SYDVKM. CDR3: CASSPQMREQYF. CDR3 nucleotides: TGTGCCAGCAGTCCCCAAATGCGTGAGCAGTACTTC.

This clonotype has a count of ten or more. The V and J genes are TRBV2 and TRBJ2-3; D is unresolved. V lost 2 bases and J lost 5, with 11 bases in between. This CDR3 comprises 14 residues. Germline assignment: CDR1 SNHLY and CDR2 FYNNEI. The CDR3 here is CASSELVVLDTQYF. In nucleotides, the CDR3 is TGTGCCAGCAGTGAACTCGTTGTTTTAGATACGCAGTATTTT.

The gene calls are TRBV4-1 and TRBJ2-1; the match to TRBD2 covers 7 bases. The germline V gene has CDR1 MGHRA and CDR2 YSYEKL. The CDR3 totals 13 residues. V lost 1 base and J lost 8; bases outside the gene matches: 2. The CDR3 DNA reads TGCGCCAGCAGCCAAGTTGGGGGGGATGAGCAGTTCTTC. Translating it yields CASSQVGGDEQFF.

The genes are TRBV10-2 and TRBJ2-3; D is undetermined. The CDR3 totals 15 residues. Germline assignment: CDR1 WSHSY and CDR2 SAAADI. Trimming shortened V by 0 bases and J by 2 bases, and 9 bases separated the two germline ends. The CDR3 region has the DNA TGCGCCAGCAGTGAGTCGGGCAGGATCACAGATACGCAGTATTTT. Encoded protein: CASSESGRITDTQYF.

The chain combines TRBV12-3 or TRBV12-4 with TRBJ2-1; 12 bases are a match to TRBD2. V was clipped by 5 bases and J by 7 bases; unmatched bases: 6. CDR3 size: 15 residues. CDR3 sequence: CASSHPTSGSNEQFF. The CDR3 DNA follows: TGTGCCAGCAGTCACCCGACTAGCGGGAGTAATGAGCAGTTCTTC.

CDR3 sequence (DNA): TGTGCCAGCTCACCACCTACGGGGGGGAATGAGCAGTTCTTC. Its protein is CASSPPTGGNEQFF. The chain employs TRBV18 and TRBJ2-1, with 8 bases matching TRBD2. Germline V lookup: CDR1 KGHSH, CDR2 LQKENI. V lost 0 bases to trimming and J lost 7 bases; unmatched junction nucleotides: 2. The CDR3 has 14 residues.

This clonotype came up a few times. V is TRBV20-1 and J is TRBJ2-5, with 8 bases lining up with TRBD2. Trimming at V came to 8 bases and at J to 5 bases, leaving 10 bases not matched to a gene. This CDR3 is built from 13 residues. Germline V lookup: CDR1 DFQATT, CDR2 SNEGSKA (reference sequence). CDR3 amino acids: CSSPTREGETQYF. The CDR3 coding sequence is TGCAGTTCCCCGACCCGGGAGGGCGAGACCCAGTACTTC.